Listed below are T cell receptor beta chains from one sample, sequenced in a study of T-cell memory formation after mild COVID-19. TCRdb redid the calling of the 5' RACE reads with MiXCR, one entry per CDR3 protein. Of about 620,000 distinct CDR3 sequences listed, 18% are singletons. Sequenced input: PBMCs or a T cell subset sorted from them (not recorded which). Source of these receptors: an adult woman who had mild COVID-19 (a few samples of this study predate the infection). Cell type and time point are not known. CDR3s include the opening cysteine and the closing phenylalanine or tryptophan. D genes are given only for firm matches. Expanded clones get a size class; other rows say once, few or many, or leave the size out.

d_gene,j_gene,abundance,v_gene,CDR3nt,CDR3aa
TRBD2,TRBJ2-5,-,TRBV9,TGTGCCAGCAGCGTAGGACTGCCGGGGGGACGCGGGAGGCACCAAGAGACCCAGTACTTC,CASSVGLPGGRGRHQETQYF
-,TRBJ2-1,-,TRBV5-1,TGCGCCAGCAGCTCAATGACGACTAACCGTCCCCGCTCGAATTACAATGAGCAGTTCTTC,CASSSMTTNRPRSNYNEQFF
-,TRBJ1-2,few,TRBV11-3,TGTGCCAGCAGCCTGACCACCCACCGGCTGCCCGTTGGCTACACCTTC,CASSLTTHRLPVGYTF
-,TRBJ1-2,-,TRBV7-2,TGTGCCAGCAGCTTAGAGATCTCCGACGGGTGGGGCTACACCTTC,CASSLEISDGWGYTF
-,TRBJ2-3,few,TRBV12-3/TRBV12-4,TGTGCCAGCTTTAACACCCAGGGAACAGATACGCAGTATTTT,CASFNTQGTDTQYF
-,TRBJ1-1,-,TRBV20-1,TGCAGTGCTTCAACCCTGGCCGGGACTGCCAGTGAAGCTTTCTTT,CSASTLAGTASEAFF
TRBD2,TRBJ2-3,-,TRBV4-1,TGCGCCAGCAGCCAAGGCCCCGGGACTAGCGGAACAGATACGCAGTATTTT,CASSQGPGTSGTDTQYF
-,TRBJ2-2,few,TRBV6-5,TGTGCCAGCAGAAACAGGAACACCGGGGAGCTGTTTTTT,CASRNRNTGELFF
TRBD2,TRBJ2-1,-,TRBV15,TGTGCCACCAGCAGAGAGAGAAATGTAGCGGGAGCCTCGAATGAGCAGTTCTTC,CATSRERNVAGASNEQFF
TRBD1,TRBJ2-2,few,TRBV5-1,TGCGCCAGCAGCTCCTCGGGACAGGGAAACACCGGGGAGCTGTTTTTT,CASSSSGQGNTGELFF
TRBD1,TRBJ2-3,many,TRBV7-2,TGTGCCAGCAGCTTCCGCCCTACAGGGGCCGGCACAGATACGCAGTATTTT,CASSFRPTGAGTDTQYF
-,TRBJ1-4,-,TRBV2,TGTGCCAGTGGATCGGGACGGGGTAATGAAAAACTGTTTTTT,CASGSGRGNEKLFF
-,TRBJ1-1,few,TRBV20-1,TGCAGTGCTAGAGGGGGCGTGAACACTGAAGCTTTCTTT,CSARGGVNTEAFF
-,TRBJ2-3,few,TRBV24-1,TGTGCCACCAGTGAGGTAAATACGCAGTATTTT,CATSEVNTQYF
-,TRBJ2-1,-,TRBV12-3/TRBV12-4,TGTGCCAGCAGTTTAGAGGAGGGGGGATATGAGCAGTTCTTC,CASSLEEGGYEQFF
-,TRBJ2-1,-,TRBV5-1,TGCGCCAGCAGCTTGGCGGGTAGTGATGAGCAGTTCTTC,CASSLAGSDEQFF
-,TRBJ2-7,few,TRBV12-3/TRBV12-4,TGTGCCAGCAGTTTCCATGGGGTAGGCTACGAGCAGTACTTC,CASSFHGVGYEQYF
-,TRBJ2-3,few,TRBV29-1,TGCAGCGTTGAATCGTGGACCCTTACTAGCACAGATACGCAGTATTTT,CSVESWTLTSTDTQYF
TRBD1,TRBJ2-7,once,TRBV18,TGTGCCAGCTCACCATTGGGACAGGGGGCGCGGAACGAGCAGTACTTC,CASSPLGQGARNEQYF
-,TRBJ2-7,-,TRBV12-3/TRBV12-4,TGTGCCAGCAGTTTCCAGCGGTTGACGCACGAGCAGTACTTC,CASSFQRLTHEQYF
TRBD1,TRBJ1-6,few,TRBV13,TGTGCCAGCAGCCCGAGGACAGGGAACTCACCCCTCCACTTT,CASSPRTGNSPLHF
TRBD2,TRBJ2-7,-,TRBV7-2,TGTGCCAGCAGCTTAGAGGGGCTAGCGGGAGTTGACGAGCAGTACTTC,CASSLEGLAGVDEQYF